This T cell receptor (beta chain) is from a study of breast tumors, draining lymph nodes, adjacent tissues. Study-wide findings and caveats: Data only fit, rather than demonstrated, lymph node origin of most tumor T cells. Luminal-like breast cancer showed significantly higher tumor–nontumor repertoire similarity than basal-like. Tumors had less TCR diversity than lymph nodes, more than nontumor tissue.

TCRdb itself ran the multiplex PCR reads through MiXCR, one entry per CDR3 protein. Of about 230,000 distinct CDR3 sequences in the sample, about 30% were seen once. With regard to this clonotype: No antigen is known for it.

Breast cancer patients provided tissue from their axillary draining lymph nodes. Material for sequencing was axillary lymph node tissue. This receptor was obtained from a female donor with breast cancer. Some clones in this sample may be carry-over from other donors' samples.

The CDR3 spells CASSTHGLGNEQFF. CDR3 in DNA: TGTGCCAGCAGCACACACGGGCTCGGCAATGAGCAGTTCTTC. The chain employs TRBV12-3 or TRBV12-4 and TRBJ2-1; D unclear. The V and J ends lost 6 bases and 6 bases respectively, with 15 bases between them. This CDR3 is built from 14 residues.